Presented here are 21 T cell receptor beta chains from one specimen sequenced in a study of cytomegalovirus exposure and HLA in healthy donors. 13 Jbeta primers and 60 Vbeta primers were used for the PCR. Clones were sequenced by immunoSEQ multiplex PCR, and TCRdb holds only the in-frame ones, with some missing. Of about 200,000 clones in the sample, 65% to 90% were seen once. Input material: PBMCs. The receptors were sampled from a woman younger than 45 in good health and CMV-seronegative.

This chain joins TRBV5-1 and TRBJ1-1; D perhaps matches TRBD1 (5 bases). Germline V gene data show CDR1 as SGHRS and CDR2 as YFSETQ. The CDR3 runs 15 residues. V lost 2 bases and J lost 4, with 15 bases in between. In DNA form, the CDR3 reads TGCGCCAGCAGCTTCGGGACTCCGGGGTCCACTGAAGCTTTCTTT. As protein: CASSFGTPGSTEAFF.

The V and J genes are TRBV4-2 and TRBJ2-7, with D unclear. The germline V and J ends were trimmed by 0 bases and 6 bases, with 9 bases remaining between them. The CDR3 runs 13 residues. The germline V gene encodes CDR1 LGHNA and CDR2 YNFKEQ. The CDR3 DNA reads as TGTGCCAGCAGCCAAGATGGTCGAGGCGAGCAGTACTTC. Protein product: CASSQDGRGEQYF.

The chain employs TRBV11-3 and TRBJ2-1; 14 bases match TRBD2. The CDR3 spans 18 residues. Germline V gives CDR1 SGHNT, CDR2 YENEEA. J lost 1 base, V lost 3 bases, and 5 bases had no gene match. This chain's CDR3 is CASSLGTSGSRSYNEQFF. CDR3 DNA sequence: TGTGCCAGCAGCTTGGGGACTAGCGGGAGCCGTTCCTACAATGAGCAGTTCTTC.

V usage is TRBV6-5 and J usage is TRBJ2-7; the match to TRBD1 covers 9 bases. V lost 0 bases and J lost 2; bases outside the gene matches: 5. Germline loops: CDR1 MNHEY, CDR2 SVGAGI. The length of the CDR3 is 16 residues. CDR3 protein: CASSYSTGGVAYEQYF. In DNA form, the CDR3 reads TGTGCCAGCAGTTACTCGACAGGGGGAGTGGCCTACGAGCAGTACTTC.

The rearrangement links TRBV29-1 to TRBJ2-7; tentatively, D is TRBD1 (7 bases). V was cut by 3 bases and J by 4 bases, with 13 bases left in between. The length of the CDR3 is 13 residues. Germline values: CDR1 SQVTM, CDR2 ANQGSEA. The CDR3 is CSVDRQGGYEQYF. The CDR3 region has the DNA TGCAGCGTTGATAGGCAGGGGGGATACGAGCAGTACTTC.

The chain recombines TRBV7-6 with TRBJ1-1; the D gene is possibly TRBD1 (5 bases). The CDR3 consists of 16 residues. Trimming removed 4 bases from V and 0 bases from J, with 15 bases in between. CDR1 is SGHVS and CDR2 is FNYEAQ in the germline V gene. CDR3 region: CASSYVGGTMNTEAFF. DNA for the CDR3: TGTGCCAGCAGCTACGTGGGGGGGACTATGAACACTGAAGCTTTCTTT.

The chain has TRBV30 and TRBJ2-1; D unclear. Trimming shortened V by 5 bases and J by 2 bases, and 13 bases separated the two germline ends. The CDR3 contains 14 residues. Germline V lookup: CDR1 GTSNPN, CDR2 SVGIG (reference sequence). The CDR3 loop is CAWGLSGPYNEQFF. The DNA for the CDR3 is TGTGCCTGGGGCCTTTCAGGCCCCTACAATGAGCAGTTCTTC.

CDR3 in amino acids: CASSSTGGETQYF. The CDR3, as DNA: TGTGCCAGCAGTAGCACAGGGGGGGAGACCCAGTACTTC. The rearrangement uses TRBV27 and TRBJ2-5; 8 bases line up with TRBD1. Germline loops: CDR1 MNHEY, CDR2 SMNVEV (reference sequence). V lost 5 bases and J lost 5; bases outside the gene matches: 4. The CDR3 length is 13 residues.

The rearrangement links TRBV7-9 to TRBJ1-2, with TRBD1 as a possible D gene (6 bases). V lost 5 bases to trimming and J lost 0 bases, with 16 bases between them. CDR3 size: 16 residues. Germline lookup yields CDR1 SEHNR and CDR2 FQNEAQ (reference sequence). The CDR3 protein is CASSLARTDANYGYTF. In DNA form, the CDR3 reads TGTGCCAGCAGCCTCGCTCGGACAGATGCTAACTATGGCTACACCTTC.

The chain joins TRBV15 to TRBJ2-1, with 9 bases matching TRBD2. This CDR3 contains 19 residues. V trimming: 5 bases; J trimming: 0 bases; junction bases outside the gene matches: 14. Germline CDR1 and CDR2: LNHNV and YYDKDF (reference sequence). Here the CDR3 DNA reads TGTGCCACCAGCGCCGGGGGTTTACTAGCGGGCAGCTCCTACAATGAGCAGTTCTTC. Its protein is CATSAGGLLAGSSYNEQFF.

The V call is TRBV10-1, the J call TRBJ2-2, with TRBD2 identical over 11 bases. Germline V gene data show CDR1 as WNHNN and CDR2 as SYGVQD (reference sequence). The CDR3 sequence is 15 residues long. J lost 6 bases, V lost 6 bases, and 6 bases had no gene match. CDR3 coding DNA: TGCGCCAGCAGCCCGGGACTAGCGGTGCCCGGGGAGCTGTTTTTT. This encodes CASSPGLAVPGELFF.

The chain is built from TRBV6-6 and TRBJ1-5; 9 bases match TRBD1. The CDR3 is 16 amino acids. Unmatched junction bases numbered 5, after V lost 1 base and J lost 4 bases. CDR1 is MNHNY and CDR2 is SVGAGI in the germline V gene (reference sequence). The CDR3 DNA reads as TGTGCCAGCAGTTACTTCGCAGGACAGGGGAATCAGCCCCAGCATTTT. It translates to CASSYFAGQGNQPQHF.

The chain has TRBV4-1 and TRBJ2-3, with a tentative D call TRBD2 (6 bases). Between the trimmed V and J ends, which lost 4 bases and 4 bases, there was a span of 18 bases. The CDR3 has 16 residues. Germline values: CDR1 MGHRA, CDR2 YSYEKL. CDR3 nucleotides: TGCGCCAGCAGCCCCCGGGGACTTTCCCTGGCAGATACGCAGTATTTT. It yields the protein CASSPRGLSLADTQYF.

J is TRBJ2-7 and V is TRBV27; 7 bases are shared with TRBD1. This CDR3 is 14 amino acids long. Germline V gene lookup returns CDR1 MNHEY and CDR2 SMNVEV (reference sequence). J was trimmed by 1 base and V by 2 bases; bases with no gene match: 2. This CDR3 is CASSLGRGSYEQYF. The CDR3 region has the DNA TGTGCCAGCAGTTTAGGCAGGGGGTCCTACGAGCAGTACTTC.

This clone was observed a single time. The chain links TRBV5-6 to TRBJ2-7; D is undetermined. CDR3 length: 13 amino acids. V was shortened by 1 base and J by 1 base, with 6 bases between the two germline ends. CDR1 and CDR2 (germline): SGHDT, YYEEEE. The CDR3 protein is CASSLQVSYEQYF. In DNA form, the CDR3 reads TGTGCCAGCAGCTTGCAGGTATCCTACGAGCAGTACTTC.

The CDR3 DNA reads TGCGCCAGCAGCTTTGCCCGGGAGGAGTGGTACTTC. Residues: CASSFAREEWYF. The V and J genes are TRBV5-1 and TRBJ2-7, with 7 bases matching TRBD2. In germline, CDR1 is SGHRS, CDR2 YFSETQ. V lost 2 bases, J lost 12 bases, and 8 bases stayed unmatched. The CDR3 loop spans 12 amino acids.

This sequence joins TRBV7-9 and TRBJ2-7; the match to TRBD2 covers 8 bases. From germline, CDR1 is SEHNR and CDR2 FQNEAQ (reference sequence). The CDR3 is made up of 16 amino acids. Trimming took 1 base from V and 5 from J; bases not matched to a gene: 10. The CDR3 nucleotides read TGTGCCAGCAGCTTAGTCAGCGATCTAGCGGGTAACGAGCAGTACTTC. Translating gives CASSLVSDLAGNEQYF.

This clone was counted once. The chain combines TRBV5-1 with TRBJ2-2, with D possibly being TRBD1 (6 bases). Germline V gene lookup returns CDR1 SGHRS and CDR2 YFSETQ. The CDR3 is 16 amino acids. Deletions cut 0 bases from V and 1 base from J, with 10 bases between. CDR3 amino acids: CASSLAGTRNTGELFF. CDR3 sequence (DNA): TGCGCCAGCAGCTTGGCCGGGACAAGGAACACCGGGGAGCTGTTTTTT.

The rearrangement links TRBV10-3 to TRBJ2-6; 7 bases agree with TRBD1. Germline assignment: CDR1 ENHRY and CDR2 SYGVKD. The CDR3 totals 16 residues. V lost 4 bases and J lost 2; bases outside the gene matches: 5. The CDR3 spells CAISGEGAAGANVLTF. The DNA for the CDR3 is TGTGCCATCAGTGGAGAGGGGGCGGCTGGGGCCAACGTCCTGACTTTC.

CDR3 loop: CASSMGRGETQYF. The DNA for the CDR3 is TGTGCCAGTAGTATGGGTAGGGGGGAGACCCAGTACTTC. The chain combines TRBV19 with TRBJ2-5, with a tentative D call TRBD1 (6 bases). CDR3 length: 13 residues. The V end was cut by 3 bases, the J end by 5 bases, with 10 bases between. CDR1 and CDR2 from the germline V gene are LNHDA and SQIVND (reference sequence).

This chain links TRBV5-6 with TRBJ1-1, with D maybe TRBD1 (6 bases). CDR3 size: 14 residues. Germline CDR1 and CDR2: SGHDT and YYEEEE. Trimming cost V 4 bases and J 3 bases, with 13 bases left between them. CDR3 in amino acids: CASSPGQLDTEAFF. The DNA of the CDR3 is TGTGCCAGCAGCCCTGGACAGTTAGACACTGAAGCTTTCTTT.